Shown below are 26 T cell receptor beta chains from a single sample sequenced in a study of T cells expressing NK-cell markers. Following a re-call of the 5' RACE reads, TCRdb has one entry per CDR3 protein and lacks DNA. This sample's table reports 440,000 or so distinct CDR3 sequences. Sequenced input: blood T cells: a sorted CD56 or NKG2C T cell subset, CD4+ or CD8+ T cells, or bulk PBMC T cells (not recorded which). The source of these receptors is a woman aged 18 to 69 in good health.

The chain is built from TRBV5-1 and TRBJ2-5; TCRdb's D call of TRBD1 is untestable without DNA. CDR3 length: 15 residues. CDR1 and CDR2 (germline): SGHRS, YFSETQ. This CDR3 is CATQGGGGRTETQYF.

The J gene is TRBJ2-3, the V gene TRBV6-5; TCRdb calls TRBD2, which cannot be checked without DNA. CDR1 is MNHEY, CDR2 SVGAGI, per germline. The CDR3 is 16 residues long. CDR3 sequence: CASSYTAGGRTDTQYF.

The chain links TRBV30 to TRBJ1-5; TCRdb returns TRBD1, unconfirmable since there is no DNA. The CDR3 totals 15 residues. Per germline, CDR1 GTSNPN and CDR2 SVGIG (reference sequence). CDR3: CAWSATGWGNQPQHF.

The chain uses TRBV5-1 and TRBJ1-1; TCRdb calls TRBD1, which cannot be checked without DNA. In germline, CDR1 is SGHRS, CDR2 YFSETQ. The CDR3 consists of 14 residues. The CDR3 protein is CASSERTLNTEAFF.

The rearrangement joins TRBV5-5 to TRBJ2-5; TCRdb designates TRBD2, a call that cannot be tested without DNA. Germline V gene data show CDR1 as SGHKS and CDR2 as YYEKEE (reference sequence). The CDR3 is 15 residues long. CDR3 residues: CASSGRGLVYETQYF.

The chain is built from TRBV10-3 and TRBJ2-5; TCRdb names TRBD1, which stays unverified in the absence of DNA. Germline loops: CDR1 ENHRY, CDR2 SYGVKD. The CDR3 runs 15 residues. This chain's CDR3 is CAISESGQAQETQYF.

CDR3 in amino acids: CASSLGTFSGNTIYF. The chain links TRBV5-1 to TRBJ1-3; TCRdb returns TRBD1, unconfirmable since there is no DNA. CDR3 length equals 15 residues. Germline loops: CDR1 SGHRS, CDR2 YFSETQ.

The V and J genes are TRBV4-2 and TRBJ2-3. Germline lookup yields CDR1 LGHNA and CDR2 YNFKEQ. The CDR3 is 15 residues long. The chain's CDR3 is CASSQERLLTDTQYF.

The chain is built from TRBV20-1 and TRBJ1-5. The germline V gene encodes CDR1 DFQATT and CDR2 SNEGSKA (reference sequence). The CDR3 spans 12 residues. CDR3 residues: CSARDRAQPQHF.

CDR3 residues: CSVPSSGSLSEQFF. The gene calls are TRBV29-1 and TRBJ2-1; as DNA is missing, the TRBD2 call by TCRdb cannot be tested. The germline V gene has CDR1 SQVTM and CDR2 ANQGSEA. There are 14 residues in the CDR3.

The genes are TRBV7-2 and TRBJ1-4; TCRdb's D gene call, TRBD1, goes unchecked for lack of DNA. Germline CDR1 reads SGHTA; CDR2 reads FQGNSA. The CDR3 totals 15 residues. CDR3 in amino acids: CASSPQGGPNEKLFF. The whole variable domain, remainder taken from reference TRBV7-2 and TRBJ1-4, is GAGVSQSPSNKVTEKGKDVELRCDPISGHTALYWYRQSLGQGLEFLIYFQGNSAPDKSGLPSDRFSAERTGGSVSTLTIQRTQQEDSAVYLCASSPQGGPNEKLFFGSGTQLSVL.

This chain links TRBV7-2 with TRBJ2-1; there is no DNA to check the TCRdb D call of TRBD2. This CDR3 region has 13 residues. The V gene's germline CDR1 is SGHTA and CDR2 FQGNSA. CDR3 sequence reads: CASRSGRAGEQFF.

The J gene is TRBJ1-1, the V gene TRBV6-1; TCRdb gives TRBD1 as the D gene, but with no DNA this cannot be confirmed. Germline V lookup: CDR1 MNHNS, CDR2 SASEGT. This CDR3 has 16 amino acids. Here the CDR3 reads CASSRTGGAGNTEAFF.

The chain uses TRBV27 and TRBJ2-2; with no DNA, the TCRdb D assignment of TRBD2 cannot be verified. The CDR3 is made up of 12 amino acids. The germline V gene has CDR1 MNHEY and CDR2 SMNVEV (reference sequence). CDR3 residues: CASTGWAGELFF.

The chain links TRBV7-8 to TRBJ1-4; TCRdb lists TRBD1, though no DNA is available to test this call. The germline gives CDR1 SGHVS, CDR2 FQNEAQ. This CDR3 has 16 residues. The CDR3 protein is CASSLALGVSNEKLFF.

The chain recombines TRBV2 with TRBJ1-4. Germline CDR1 and CDR2: SNHLY and FYNNEI. CDR3 size: 14 residues. This CDR3 is CASSEDRTNEKLFF.

The rearrangement joins TRBV7-3 to TRBJ1-6. The V gene's germline CDR1 is SGHTA and CDR2 FQGTGA. The CDR3 is made up of 14 amino acids. The CDR3 spells CASREGGAGSPLHF.

The chain recombines TRBV14 with TRBJ2-3; the D gene TCRdb calls, TRBD2, cannot be checked with no DNA. The CDR3 length is 19 residues. CDR1 and CDR2 from the germline V gene are SGHDN and FVKESK. CDR3 residues: CASSQDDIAGGLFADTQYF.

This chain connects TRBV5-4 to TRBJ1-5; TCRdb selects TRBD1, and the lack of DNA leaves this call unchecked. Germline V CDR1 and CDR2: SGHNT, YYREEE (reference sequence). CDR3 size: 15 residues. The CDR3 spells CASSVQGLGNQPQHF. Drawing the rest from reference TRBV5-4 and TRBJ1-5, the complete variable domain is ETGVTQSPTHLIKTRGQQVTLRCSSQSGHNTVSWYQQALGQGPQFIFQYYREEENGRGNFPPRFSGLQFPNYSSELNVNALELDDSALYLCASSVQGLGNQPQHFGDGTRLSIL.

The genes are TRBV7-2 and TRBJ1-6. Germline loops: CDR1 SGHTA, CDR2 FQGNSA. The CDR3 contains 13 residues. This chain's CDR3 is CASSLERGSPLHF.

The V and J genes are TRBV10-3 and TRBJ2-7; the D call from TCRdb, TRBD1, cannot be confirmed without DNA. This CDR3 spans 15 amino acids. CDR1 is ENHRY, CDR2 SYGVKD, per germline. This chain's CDR3 is CAISGDRGGIYEQYF.

The chain recombines TRBV4-2 with TRBJ2-7; TCRdb's assignment of TRBD2 cannot be checked, as there is no DNA. The CDR3 has 16 amino acids. The germline gives CDR1 LGHNA, CDR2 YNFKEQ. The CDR3 sequence: CASSHLAGAGSYEQYF.

The chain is built from TRBV28 and TRBJ2-1; TCRdb proposes TRBD1, but this gene call is untestable without DNA. The CDR3 runs to 16 residues. Germline V gene data show CDR1 as MDHEN and CDR2 as SYDVKM. CDR3 region: CASSTQGAKGPYEQFF.

The chain employs TRBV5-6 and TRBJ1-5; TCRdb calls TRBD1, which cannot be checked without DNA. The CDR3 has 17 amino acids. Germline V lookup: CDR1 SGHDT, CDR2 YYEEEE. The CDR3 sequence is CASSRGPPGQTHQPQHF.

This chain connects TRBV4-1 to TRBJ1-1. This CDR3 is 15 amino acids long. CDR1 is MGHRA, CDR2 YSYEKL, per germline. The CDR3 spells CASSRAGGGGTEAFF.

The chain couples TRBV20-1 to TRBJ1-3; TCRdb reports TRBD1, a call that lacks DNA to check it against. This CDR3 has 11 amino acids. In germline, CDR1 is DFQATT, CDR2 SNEGSKA (reference sequence). The CDR3 region is CSARGGDTIYF.